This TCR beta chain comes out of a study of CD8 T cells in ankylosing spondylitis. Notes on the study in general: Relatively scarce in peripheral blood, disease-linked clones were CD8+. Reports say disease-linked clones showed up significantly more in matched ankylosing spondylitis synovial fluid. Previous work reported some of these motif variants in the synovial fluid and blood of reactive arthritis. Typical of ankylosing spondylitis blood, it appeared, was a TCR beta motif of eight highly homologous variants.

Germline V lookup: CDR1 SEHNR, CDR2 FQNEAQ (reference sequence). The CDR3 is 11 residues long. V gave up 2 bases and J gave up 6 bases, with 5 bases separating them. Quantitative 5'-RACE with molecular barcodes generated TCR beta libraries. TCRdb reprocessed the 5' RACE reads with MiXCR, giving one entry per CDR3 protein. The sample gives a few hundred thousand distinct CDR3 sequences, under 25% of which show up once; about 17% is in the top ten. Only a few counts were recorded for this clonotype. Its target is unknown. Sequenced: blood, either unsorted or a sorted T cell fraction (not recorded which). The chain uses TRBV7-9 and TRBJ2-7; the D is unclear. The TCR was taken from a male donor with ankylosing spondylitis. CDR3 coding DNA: TGTGCCAGCAGCTTATTTGGCGAGCAGTACTTC. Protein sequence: CASSLFGEQYF. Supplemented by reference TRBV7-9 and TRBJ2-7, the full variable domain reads DTGVSQNPRHKITKRGQNVTFRCDPISEHNRLYWYRQTLGQGPEFLTYFQNEAQLEKSRLLSDRFSAERPKGSFSTLEIQRTEQGDSAMYLCASSLFGEQYFGPGTRLTVT.